In this sample, the clone carrying this T cell receptor (beta chain) turned up many times. Its cognate antigen is unknown. TCRdb reprocessed the PCR reads with MiXCR, giving one entry per CDR3 protein. The top ten clones hold more than 1.4% of a sample with just under 65,000 distinct CDR3 sequences, about 20% of them seen once. The data belong to a study of molecular identifiers for immune sequencing clone quantification. Study findings and constraints: Under 1% of molecules in naive cells, but over 99% of effector molecules, belonged to clones above 20 RNA copies.

CDR1 and CDR2 from the germline V gene are MGHRA and YSYEKL. Trimming cost V 4 bases and J 0 bases, with 7 bases left between them. CDR3 length: 14 amino acids. Every naive CD8 library was made from between about 17,000 and 1,100,000 sorted cells with 10%, 30% or 50% RNA. Sorting was used to obtain naive CD8 T cells (CD8+CD4-CCR7+CD45RA+). What was sequenced was naive CD8+ T cells from blood, with Jurkat cell RNA spiked in. Subset noted: FACS-sorted CD8+CD4-CCR7+CD45RA+ naive T cells. The sequence was obtained from a human donor in good health. Some libraries in this study had Jurkat cell RNA spiked in. The chain joins TRBV4-1 to TRBJ1-3, with D uncertain. CDR3 DNA sequence: TGCGCCAGCAGCCCGCTAAACTCTGGAAACACCATATATTTT. It yields the protein CASSPLNSGNTIYF.